What follows are 25 T cell receptor beta chains derived from one specimen sequenced in a study of CD8 T cells in Susac syndrome (dated by TCRdb to between 2018 and 2021). The protocol used for the library was the immunoSEQ multiplex PCR assay. RNA was extracted using the RNeasy kit, and roughly 0.45 to 1 microgram was reverse transcribed with random hexamers. TCRdb trimmed public reads at Q25 via fastp, called clones via MiXCR and kept in-frame beta chains. Each entry merges the rows of one CDR3 protein and shows their most common DNA and genes. The sample table shows fewer than 85,000 distinct CDR3 sequences, and about 95% are seen once. 0.3% to 0.4% of the sample rests with the top ten. The sequencing sample was made of CD8+ T cells from PBMCs. Receptors originate from a human donor with multiple sclerosis.

This chain joins TRBV28 and TRBJ2-2, with D unclear. V lost 6 bases and J 3 bases, leaving 2 bases between the germline ends. Germline assignment: CDR1 MDHEN and CDR2 SYDVKM. The CDR3 sequence is 11 residues long. For the CDR3, the DNA is TGTGCCAGCAGGGACACCGGGGAGCTGTTTTTT. This codes for CASRDTGELFF.

The chain combines TRBV3-1 with TRBJ2-5, with 10 positions matching TRBD2. Germline trimming cut 3 bases from V and 2 bases from J; bases unmatched to any gene: 3. Germline CDR1 and CDR2: LGHDT and YNNKEL (reference sequence). This CDR3 is built from 15 residues. CDR3 sequence (DNA): TGTGCCAGCAGCCAGCAGACTAGCGGGCAAGAGACCCAGTACTTC. As protein: CASSQQTSGQETQYF.

In its sample, this clonotype was seen once. The gene calls are TRBV30 and TRBJ1-3, with unresolved D. With 3 bases removed from V and 4 bases from J, the gap between germline ends came to 7 bases. Germline V gene lookup returns CDR1 GTSNPN and CDR2 SVGIG (reference sequence). The CDR3 is 12 amino acids. CDR3 sequence reads: CAWSGSGNTIYF. Written as DNA, the CDR3 is TGTGCCTGGAGCGGGTCCGGAAACACCATATATTTT.

Only one count was recorded for this clonotype. This chain connects TRBV12-3 or TRBV12-4 to TRBJ1-1; D is possibly TRBD1 (6 bases). The CDR3 length is 13 residues. V lost 1 base, J lost 6 bases, and 9 bases lay in between. The CDR3 DNA follows: TGTGCCAGCAGTTTAGGAGGGGGATCTGAAGCTTTCTTT. Protein product: CASSLGGGSEAFF.

The J gene is TRBJ1-1, the V gene TRBV12-3 or TRBV12-4; D remains ambiguous. V shed 5 bases and J shed 7 bases, with 20 bases lying between them. The CDR3 sequence is 15 residues long. The chain's CDR3 is CASSHTSPGVGEAFF. CDR3 DNA: TGTGCCAGCAGTCACACCTCCCCAGGAGTTGGTGAAGCTTTCTTT.

The V call is TRBV20-1, the J call TRBJ2-7; D is undetermined. The V gene's germline CDR1 is DFQATT and CDR2 SNEGSKA (reference sequence). Trimming took 5 bases from V and 4 from J, leaving 18 bases between them. The CDR3 sequence is 14 residues long. The DNA of the CDR3 is TGCAGTGCTCGCTTCCACCACCCAATGTACGAGCAGTACTTC. Its translation is CSARFHHPMYEQYF.

The chain has TRBV25-1 and TRBJ1-1, with D perhaps matching TRBD1 (6 bases). CDR3 length: 14 residues. Germline V gene lookup returns CDR1 MGHDK and CDR2 SYGVNS. V lost 5 bases to trimming and J lost 0 bases, with 10 bases between them. The CDR3 sequence: CASSLTGLNTEAFF. In DNA, the CDR3 is TGTGCCAGCAGTTTGACAGGATTGAACACTGAAGCTTTCTTT.

V gene TRBV6-5 combines with J gene TRBJ1-2, with D uncertain. With 2 bases removed from V and 4 bases from J, the gap between germline ends came to 8 bases. The CDR3 spans 13 residues. Germline assignment: CDR1 MNHEY and CDR2 SVGAGI. The CDR3 DNA follows: TGTGCCAGCAGTTACAACATCGCCTATGGCTACACCTTC. This gives the protein CASSYNIAYGYTF.

The chain carries TRBV27 and TRBJ2-7; TRBD1 matches at 7 bases. The V gene's germline CDR1 is MNHEY and CDR2 SMNVEV (reference sequence). CDR3 length equals 14 residues. V shed 2 bases, J shed 2 bases, and the junction held 3 bases outside the gene matches. The CDR3 sequence is CASSLRDSTYEQYF. In DNA, the CDR3 is TGTGCCAGCAGTTTACGGGACAGTACCTACGAGCAGTACTTC.

J is TRBJ1-2 and V is TRBV29-1; 7 positions agree with TRBD1. Germline values: CDR1 SQVTM, CDR2 ANQGSEA. This CDR3 comprises 14 residues. The trim removed 2 bases at V and 8 bases at J, leaving 11 bases unmatched. CDR3 bases: TGCAGCGTTGAAAAGGGACAGCCACTAGAAGGCTACACCTTC. It codes for CSVEKGQPLEGYTF.

The rearrangement uses TRBV6-2 or TRBV6-3 and TRBJ2-7; D is perhaps TRBD2 (5 bases). The ends were cut back, 4 bases at V and 5 bases at J, with 15 bases in the middle. Germline CDR1 is MNHEY and CDR2 is SVGEGT. The CDR3 loop spans 14 amino acids. The CDR3 DNA reads TGTGCCAGCAGTTTGACCGTAGCGAAAAACGAGCAGTACTTC. Amino acids: CASSLTVAKNEQYF.

The chain employs TRBV5-1 and TRBJ2-1; D is unresolved. The V end was cut by 1 base, the J end by 0 bases, with 11 bases between. Germline V CDR1 and CDR2: SGHRS, YFSETQ. The CDR3 contains 16 residues. CDR3 bases: TGCGCCAGCAGCTTGCCCAGAGTTAGCTCCTACAATGAGCAGTTCTTC. Translating gives CASSLPRVSSYNEQFF.

The gene calls are TRBV11-2 and TRBJ2-7; D may be TRBD1 (6 bases). Germline assignment: CDR1 SGHAT and CDR2 FQNNGV. This CDR3 comprises 15 residues. Trimming stripped 5 bases from V and 6 bases from J, with 20 bases between. CDR3 nucleotide sequence: TGTGCCAGCAGCGCAGGGCTAGCAGGGGCGAGCGAGCAGTACTTC. Residues: CASSAGLAGASEQYF.

This sequence joins TRBV4-1 and TRBJ1-4; 8 bases match TRBD1. The CDR3 has 16 amino acids. CDR1 and CDR2 from the germline V gene are MGHRA and YSYEKL. V shed 0 bases, J shed 7 bases, and the junction held 7 bases outside the gene matches. Written as DNA, the CDR3 is TGCGCCAGCAGCCAAGATCGACAGGGGCGATTTGAAAAACTGTTTTTT. Translating it yields CASSQDRQGRFEKLFF.

The rearrangement uses TRBV14 and TRBJ2-2; 9 positions match TRBD1. The trim removed 0 bases at V and 0 bases at J, leaving 8 bases unmatched. CDR3 length: 19 residues. Germline CDR1 SGHDN, CDR2 FVKESK. CDR3 region: CASSQDRATGGTNTGELFF. The CDR3 region has the DNA TGTGCCAGCAGCCAAGATCGCGCGACAGGGGGTACGAACACCGGGGAGCTGTTTTTT.

J is TRBJ2-5 and V is TRBV6-5; 9 bases align to TRBD2. The CDR3 runs to 15 residues. Per the germline V gene, CDR1 is MNHEY and CDR2 is SVGAGI. The junction had 3 bases not matched to a gene; V was cut back by 2 bases and J by 2 bases. This chain's CDR3 is CASSYGTSPQETQYF. The CDR3 DNA is TGTGCCAGCAGTTACGGGACTAGCCCTCAAGAGACCCAGTACTTC.

This clonotype was seen once. The rearrangement uses TRBV7-9 and TRBJ2-1; maybe TRBD2 (6 bases). V dropped 5 bases and J dropped 0 bases, with 23 bases sitting between them. This CDR3 spans 19 amino acids. Looked up from germline, CDR1 is SEHNR and CDR2 is FQNEAQ (reference sequence). DNA for the CDR3: TGTGCCAGCAGCCCGGGAGTAGGTCTGAGAGGACCCTCCTACAATGAGCAGTTCTTC. Its protein is CASSPGVGLRGPSYNEQFF.

V gene TRBV6-4 combines with J gene TRBJ1-6; 10 nucleotides align to TRBD1. Germline CDR1 reads MRHNA; CDR2 reads SNTAGT. After removal of 1 base from V and 10 bases from J, the junction contained 7 bases not matched to a gene. The CDR3 consists of 16 residues. The CDR3: CASSDYGQGEGSPLHF. In DNA, the CDR3 is TGTGCCAGCAGTGACTACGGACAGGGGGAAGGATCACCCCTCCACTTT.

V usage is TRBV30 and J usage is TRBJ2-2, with D uncertain. This CDR3 is built from 14 residues. CDR1 and CDR2 from the germline V gene are GTSNPN and SVGIG (reference sequence). The ends were cut back, 4 bases at V and 1 base at J, with 10 bases in the middle. Here the CDR3 reads CAWTDPGNTGELFF. For the CDR3, the DNA is TGTGCCTGGACCGACCCCGGGAACACCGGGGAGCTGTTTTTT. Drawing the rest from reference TRBV30 and TRBJ2-2, the complete variable domain is SQTIHQWPATLVQPVGSPLSLECTVEGTSNPNLYWYRQAAGRGLQLLFYSVGIGQISSEVPQNLSASRPQDRQFILSSKKLLLSDSGFYLCAWTDPGNTGELFFGEGSRLTVL.

The chain links TRBV9 to TRBJ1-2, with D perhaps matching TRBD1 (5 bases). V lost 1 base and J 3 bases, leaving 16 bases between the germline ends. This CDR3 is 16 amino acids long. Per the germline V gene, CDR1 is SGDLS and CDR2 is YYNGEE. The DNA of the CDR3 is TGTGCCAGCAGCGTAACGTGGACATTTACTCACTATGGCTACACCTTC. This codes for CASSVTWTFTHYGYTF.

The chain links TRBV13 to TRBJ2-7, with TRBD1 as a possible D gene (6 bases). Trimming removed 6 bases at V and 2 bases at J, with 17 bases between. CDR3 length: 15 residues. Germline CDR1 PRHDT, CDR2 FYEKMQ (reference sequence). Here the CDR3 reads CASRISRTAPYEQYF. The CDR3 coding sequence is TGTGCCAGCAGGATCTCCCGGACAGCCCCCTACGAGCAGTACTTC.

The rearrangement joins TRBV11-2 to TRBJ1-1; D gene uncertain. Germline V gene lookup returns CDR1 SGHAT and CDR2 FQNNGV. This CDR3 region has 15 residues. With 1 base removed from V and 8 bases from J, the gap between germline ends came to 17 bases. The CDR3 bases are TGTGCCAGCAGCTTAGCACGATCCTCGGGTTCAGAAGCTTTCTTT. Residues: CASSLARSSGSEAFF.

The chain recombines TRBV29-1 with TRBJ2-1; D is unresolved. Trimming removed 0 bases at V and 6 bases at J, with 9 bases between. This CDR3 has 13 residues. Germline V CDR1 and CDR2: SQVTM, ANQGSEA. CDR3 in amino acids: CSVEDDRLNEQFF. Here the CDR3 DNA reads TGCAGCGTTGAAGATGACCGACTCAATGAGCAGTTCTTC.

The V call is TRBV3-1, the J call TRBJ2-3; D is unresolved. CDR3 size: 16 residues. Germline CDR1 reads LGHDT; CDR2 reads YNNKEL (reference sequence). V lost 0 bases and J lost 5, with 15 bases in between. Here the CDR3 reads CASSQEVPWELDTQYF. CDR3 DNA: TGTGCCAGCAGCCAAGAGGTACCGTGGGAATTAGATACGCAGTATTTT.

The gene calls are TRBV6-5 and TRBJ1-2; 11 positions agree with TRBD1. Germline CDR1 is MNHEY and CDR2 is SVGAGI. The ends lost 5 bases at V and 2 bases at J; junction bases unmatched: 4. CDR3 length: 15 residues. The CDR3: CASSDGQGANYGYTF. In DNA, the CDR3 is TGTGCCAGCAGTGACGGACAGGGGGCGAACTATGGCTACACCTTC.